This T cell receptor beta chain was identified during a study of patients and donors after allogeneic stem cell transplantation. V was trimmed by 1 base and J by 7 bases, leaving 4 bases between them. The CDR3 is 11 residues long. CDR1 is MNHEY and CDR2 is SVGAGI in the germline V gene. The sample holds many counts of this clonotype. A single record per CDR3 protein comes from TCRdb applying MiXCR to the RT-PCR reads. The data show fewer than 95,000 distinct CDR3 sequences, approximately 5.2% seen once. V is TRBV6-5 and J is TRBJ1-1; no firm D call. This sequence originates from a human donor who was either an allogeneic HSCT recipient or a stem cell or donor lymphocyte infusion donor (not recorded which). It is not recorded whose cells these are; they may come from a transplant donor. The sequenced material came from blood, either unsorted or a sorted T cell fraction (not recorded which). The CDR3 reads CASSYLGEAFF. The CDR3 DNA follows: TGTGCCAGCAGTTACTTGGGTGAAGCTTTCTTT.